This T cell receptor beta chain appears in the sequencing data of a study of T-cell reconstitution after alpha-beta-depleted transplantation in children. This clonotype occurred a few times. The antigen is unknown. A TCRbeta library incorporating unique molecular identifiers was prepared. TCRdb re-analysed the PCR reads in MiXCR, keeping a single row per CDR3 protein. The sample includes 700,000 to 950,000 distinct CDR3 sequences, 16% of them seen just once. General observations from the study: There were reportedly several hundred expanded graft clones from which alpha-beta T cells came about two months after transplant. Fresh T-cell production supplied most of the T-cell counts and diversity seen one year after transplant. Surviving recipient cells, namely T cells and thymic progenitors, were the source of high day-60 TCRbeta diversity in some patients.

This CDR3 region has 13 residues. The V end was cut by 3 bases, the J end by 0 bases, with 9 bases between. CDR1 is GTSNPN, CDR2 SVGIG, per germline (reference sequence). The sequence was obtained from a male patient younger than 18 who had a stem cell transplant for acute lymphoblastic leukemia, so the T cells may come from the graft donor. The specimen comprised PBMCs, mostly from graft donor cells, sampled 360 days after TCRalphabeta/CD19-depleted stem cell transplant. The gene calls are TRBV30 and TRBJ2-7, with D perhaps assigned TRBD1 or TRBD2 (5 bases each). The CDR3 bases are TGTGCCTGGAGGGGGGTTAGCTCCTACGAGCAGTACTTC. Protein sequence: CAWRGVSSYEQYF.